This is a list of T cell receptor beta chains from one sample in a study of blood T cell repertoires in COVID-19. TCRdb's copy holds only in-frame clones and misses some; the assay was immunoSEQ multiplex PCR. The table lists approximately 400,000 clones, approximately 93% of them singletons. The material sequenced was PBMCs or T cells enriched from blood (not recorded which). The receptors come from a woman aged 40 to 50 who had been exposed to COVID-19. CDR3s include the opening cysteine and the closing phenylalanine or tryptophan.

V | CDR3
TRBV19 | CASSSRGNQQYF
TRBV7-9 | CASSLVGRGQPQHF
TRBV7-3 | CASSATGRQTWTDTQYF
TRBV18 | CASSQGANTEAFF
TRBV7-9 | CASSLGDSYNSPLHF
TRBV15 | CATSRVRERQETQYF
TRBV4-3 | CASSQSNGGYEQYF
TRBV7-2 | CASSPWTRGTGELFF
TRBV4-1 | CASSHGRTGAGDTQYF
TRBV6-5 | CASSMGGPGNTIYF
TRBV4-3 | CASSQGFPGSGRAYPDTQYF
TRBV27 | CASSPDGGIGTQYF
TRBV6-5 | CASTSGQFYGYTF
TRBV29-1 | CSGQQGSYGYTF
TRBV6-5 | CAVGQVGLNSPLHF
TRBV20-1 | CSASEPGGPNSYEQYF
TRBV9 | CASNGTGTRNQPQHF
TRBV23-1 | CASSQLYSNQPQHF